One and the same sample provided the 28 T cell receptor beta chains below, sequenced in a study of T cell changes during pregnancy in multiple sclerosis. TCRdb's copy holds only in-frame clones and misses some; the assay was immunoSEQ multiplex PCR. This table has over 70,000 clones, about 94% appearing once. This specimen consisted of peripheral blood, obtained in the third trimester of pregnancy. These receptors were collected from a female donor with multiple sclerosis, enrolled in a pregnancy study.

V gene TRBV5-4 combines with J gene TRBJ1-5; 11 nucleotides agree with TRBD1. V gave up 3 bases and J gave up 5 bases; unmatched junction bases: 7. Germline V CDR1 and CDR2: SGHNT, YYREEE (reference sequence). The CDR3 contains 16 residues. This CDR3 is CASSSWGTGGDQPQHF. The CDR3 nucleotides read TGTGCCAGCAGCTCTTGGGGGACAGGGGGAGATCAGCCCCAGCATTTT. Using reference TRBV5-4 and TRBJ1-5 for the parts outside the CDR3, the full variable domain is ETGVTQSPTHLIKTRGQQVTLRCSSQSGHNTVSWYQQALGQGPQFIFQYYREEENGRGNFPPRFSGLQFPNYSSELNVNALELDDSALYLCASSSWGTGGDQPQHFGDGTRLSIL.

This clone was seen more than once but under ten times. This chain uses TRBV7-3 with TRBJ2-2; the match to TRBD2 covers 13 bases. The CDR3 spans 16 residues. V lost 4 bases to trimming and J lost 7 bases; unmatched junction nucleotides: 6. Germline V lookup: CDR1 SGHTA, CDR2 FQGTGA. In DNA, the CDR3 is TGTGCCAGCAGCTCCGGACTAGCGGGAGCTCTCGGGGAGCTGTTTTTT. Residues: CASSSGLAGALGELFF. Using reference TRBV7-3 and TRBJ2-2 for the parts outside the CDR3, the full variable domain is GAGVSQTPSNKVTEKGKYVELRCDPISGHTALYWYRQSLGQGPEFLIYFQGTGAADDSGLPNDRFFAVRPEGSVSTLKIQRTERGDSAVYLCASSSGLAGALGELFFGEGSRLTVL.

The rearrangement links TRBV19 to TRBJ2-1, with 10 nucleotides matching TRBD2. CDR1 is LNHDA and CDR2 is SQIVND in the germline V gene (reference sequence). There are 13 residues in the CDR3. V lost 5 bases, J lost 10 bases, and 5 bases stayed unmatched. The chain's CDR3 is CASSPGLATEQFF. The DNA of the CDR3 is TGTGCCAGTAGTCCGGGACTAGCGACAGAGCAGTTCTTC.

The rearrangement joins TRBV7-6 to TRBJ1-1, with 7 bases fitting TRBD1. The CDR3 extends over 15 amino acids. CDR1 and CDR2 from the germline V gene are SGHVS and FNYEAQ. V lost 5 bases and J lost 1; bases outside the gene matches: 7. For the CDR3, the DNA is TGTGCCAGCAGCCCCAAGACAGGGAGGAACACTGAAGCTTTCTTT. It translates to CASSPKTGRNTEAFF.

This clone was counted a single time. This chain links TRBV6-1 with TRBJ1-2; unclear D gene. Germline CDR1 MNHNS, CDR2 SASEGT. The CDR3 runs 12 residues. Trimming cost V 1 base and J 4 bases, with 4 bases left between them. CDR3 protein: CASSEDSYGYTF. In DNA, the CDR3 is TGTGCCAGCAGTGAAGACAGCTATGGCTACACCTTC.

J is TRBJ1-2 and V is TRBV5-1; 8 nucleotides align to TRBD1. V lost 4 bases to trimming and J lost 6 bases; unmatched junction nucleotides: 20. CDR3 length equals 18 residues. The germline V gene has CDR1 SGHRS and CDR2 YFSETQ. For the CDR3, the DNA is TGCGCCAGCAGCCGTCCACGGGGGGCAGGGGGCTATATGGATGGCTACACCTTC. Protein sequence: CASSRPRGAGGYMDGYTF.

This clone has a single count. The J gene is TRBJ2-1, the V gene TRBV12-5; 8 nucleotides align to TRBD1. Germline V gives CDR1 LGHNT, CDR2 FRNRAP. The V segment lost 0 bases and the J segment 0 bases; nucleotides outside the gene matches: 13. CDR3 length: 20 amino acids. DNA for the CDR3: TGTGCTAGTGGTTTGGTACTCCGGGGAGGAGACAGGGGCTCCTACAATGAGCAGTTCTTC. This sequence encodes CASGLVLRGGDRGSYNEQFF. Full variable domain (missing parts from reference TRBV12-5 and TRBJ2-1): DARVTQTPRHKVTEMGQEVTMRCQPILGHNTVFWYRQTMMQGLELLAYFRNRAPLDDSGMPKDRFSAEMPDATLATLKIQPSEPRDSAVYFCASGLVLRGGDRGSYNEQFFGPGTRLTVL.

The V gene is TRBV28, the J gene TRBJ1-2, with D unclear. Germline loops: CDR1 MDHEN, CDR2 SYDVKM. The CDR3 length is 15 residues. V gave up 7 bases and J gave up 8 bases, with 23 bases separating them. CDR3 DNA: TGTGCCAGCAATTCCCGCCCGAGTCAGGTTAGGGGCTACACCTTC. Its protein is CASNSRPSQVRGYTF.

The V gene is TRBV6-5, the J gene TRBJ2-3; tentative D call: TRBD1 (6 bases). The V end lost 7 bases, the J end lost 1 base, and 12 bases lay between the germline ends. CDR1 is MNHEY, CDR2 SVGAGI, per germline. This CDR3 spans 14 amino acids. CDR3 nucleotide sequence: TGTGCCAGCAAACAGGGATTCGGCACAGATACGCAGTATTTT. As protein: CASKQGFGTDTQYF.

V and J are TRBV5-5 and TRBJ2-7; D remains ambiguous. The CDR3 consists of 13 residues. V was pared by 0 bases and J by 3 bases, with 7 bases between. Germline V gives CDR1 SGHKS, CDR2 YYEKEE (reference sequence). This CDR3 reads CASSLAWHYEQYF. DNA for the CDR3: TGTGCCAGCAGCTTGGCTTGGCACTACGAGCAGTACTTC.

The CDR3 sequence is CASSVVPRGNEQFF. In DNA, the CDR3 is TGTGCCAGCAGCGTAGTCCCCCGGGGGAATGAGCAGTTCTTC. The V gene is TRBV9, the J gene TRBJ2-1; D is perhaps TRBD2 (6 bases). In germline, CDR1 is SGDLS, CDR2 YYNGEE. Between the trimmed V and J ends, which lost 0 bases and 7 bases, there was a span of 11 bases. The CDR3 has 14 residues.

This chain links TRBV6-1 with TRBJ2-5; a possible D gene is TRBD1 (5 bases). Trimming cost V 9 bases and J 5 bases, with 16 bases left between them. The CDR3 length is 13 residues. In germline, CDR1 is MNHNS, CDR2 SASEGT. CDR3 sequence: CASRIRVVETQYF. In DNA, the CDR3 is TGTGCCAGTAGAATCAGGGTGGTGGAGACCCAGTACTTC.

This sequence joins TRBV27 and TRBJ2-7; possibly TRBD1 for D (5 bases). CDR1 is MNHEY, CDR2 SMNVEV, per germline (reference sequence). Trimming pared 6 bases from V and 0 bases from J, leaving 12 bases between. This CDR3 contains 14 residues. The DNA of the CDR3 is TGTGCCAGCAGCCGACAGCTTAGCTCCTACGAGCAGTACTTC. Its protein product is CASSRQLSSYEQYF.

The V and J genes are TRBV5-6 and TRBJ2-1, with D perhaps TRBD2 (5 bases). There are 13 residues in the CDR3. V shed 0 bases and J shed 7 bases, with 8 bases lying between them. CDR1 is SGHDT, CDR2 YYEEEE, per germline. CDR3 coding DNA: TGTGCCAGCAGCTTGGCCGGGATGAATGAGCAGTTCTTC. As protein: CASSLAGMNEQFF.

The V gene is TRBV5-1, the J gene TRBJ1-2, with TRBD1 identical over 10 bases. The CDR3 totals 14 residues. From germline, CDR1 is SGHRS and CDR2 YFSETQ. Trimming cost V 4 bases and J 8 bases; bases outside gene matches: 8. Here the CDR3 reads CASSIAGTGVGYTF. In DNA, the CDR3 is TGCGCCAGCAGCATAGCCGGGACAGGGGTCGGCTACACCTTC. The entire variable domain, with the rest obtained from reference TRBV5-1 and TRBJ1-2, is as follows: KAGVTQTPRYLIKTRGQQVTLSCSPISGHRSVSWYQQTPGQGLQFLFEYFSETQRNKGNFPGRFSGRQFSNSRSEMNVSTLELGDSALYLCASSIAGTGVGYTFGSGTRLTVV.

The V and J genes are TRBV20-1 and TRBJ1-1; D not resolved. Germline assignment: CDR1 DFQATT and CDR2 SNEGSKA (reference sequence). The V and J ends lost 6 bases and 1 base respectively, with 3 bases between them. This CDR3 comprises 10 residues. CDR3 coding DNA: TGCAGTGCCCGGAACACTGAAGCTTTCTTT. Its translation: CSARNTEAFF.

J is TRBJ2-1 and V is TRBV7-9; 12 nucleotides match TRBD2. CDR3 length: 19 amino acids. Trimming took 4 bases from V and 4 from J; bases not matched to a gene: 14. CDR1 and CDR2 from the germline V gene are SEHNR and FQNEAQ (reference sequence). The CDR3 nucleotides read TGTGCCAGCAGCTCGTATGTTGGGAGGACTAGCGGGGAATACAATGAGCAGTTCTTC. Translated: CASSSYVGRTSGEYNEQFF.

The V gene is TRBV29-1, the J gene TRBJ2-1; 14 nucleotides line up with TRBD2. CDR1 and CDR2 from the germline V gene are SQVTM and ANQGSEA. With 7 bases clipped from V and 6 bases from J, the junction kept 8 bases outside the gene matches. This CDR3 is built from 15 residues. The CDR3 sequence: CSAAGLAGVGNEQFF. CDR3 coding DNA: TGCAGCGCGGCGGGACTAGCGGGAGTAGGCAATGAGCAGTTCTTC.

Here the CDR3 reads CASSYSAGEAFF. The CDR3 bases are TGTGCCAGCAGTTACTCTGCAGGGGAAGCTTTCTTT. The chain recombines TRBV6-6 with TRBJ1-1; D may be TRBD1 (5 bases). Germline V gene lookup returns CDR1 MNHNY and CDR2 SVGAGI (reference sequence). CDR3 size: 12 residues. Trimming removed 0 bases from V and 8 bases from J, with 7 bases in between.

J is TRBJ1-3 and V is TRBV30, with 8 positions matching TRBD1. This CDR3 region has 13 residues. V gave up 8 bases and J gave up 6 bases; unmatched junction bases: 9. The V gene's germline CDR1 is GTSNPN and CDR2 SVGIG (reference sequence). DNA for the CDR3: TGTGCCGAAGGGGCACAGGGGGTAAACACCATATATTTT. Protein sequence: CAEGAQGVNTIYF.

The DNA of the CDR3 is TGCAGCGGAACAGAGATGAACACTGAAGCTTTCTTT. It is translated as CSGTEMNTEAFF. The gene calls are TRBV29-1 and TRBJ1-1, with D unclear. CDR3 size: 12 residues. In germline, CDR1 is SQVTM, CDR2 ANQGSEA. V lost 7 bases, J lost 0 bases, and 9 bases lay in between.

The gene calls are TRBV7-9 and TRBJ2-1; 7 positions agree with TRBD2. The CDR3 is 15 amino acids. Germline V gives CDR1 SEHNR, CDR2 FQNEAQ (reference sequence). Trimming took 3 bases from V and 1 from J; bases not matched to a gene: 3. The CDR3 loop reads CASSLNSGSYNEQFF. In DNA form, the CDR3 reads TGTGCCAGCAGCTTGAATAGCGGGTCCTACAATGAGCAGTTCTTC.

The chain recombines TRBV30 with TRBJ1-4; TRBD1 is a possible D gene (6 bases). Trimming removed 6 bases from V and 2 bases from J, with 10 bases in between. CDR1 GTSNPN and CDR2 SVGIG come from the germline V gene (reference sequence). The CDR3 runs 13 residues. CDR3 sequence reads: CACTGWTNEKLFF. CDR3 in DNA: TGTGCCTGCACAGGGTGGACTAATGAAAAACTGTTTTTT.

This clone was counted only a few times. This chain's CDR3 is CASSPHGTVNTEAFF. DNA for the CDR3: TGTGCCAGCAGCCCGCACGGGACAGTGAACACTGAAGCTTTCTTT. The chain couples TRBV4-2 to TRBJ1-1, with TRBD1 matching over 7 bases. V shed 4 bases and J 0 bases; nucleotides not matched to a gene: 5. The CDR3 length is 15 residues. Per germline, CDR1 LGHNA and CDR2 YNFKEQ.

This clone appeared once. Its ends do not fully match the called genes, so a read error is possible. Written as DNA, the CDR3 is TGTGCCAGCAGCGGATTAGGTGGAGGGGGCTACACATATACGCAGTATTTT. Its protein is CASSGLGGGGYTYTQYF. This chain connects TRBV5-4 to TRBJ2-3; possibly TRBD1 for D (7 bases). CDR1 and CDR2 from the germline V gene are SGHNT and YYREEE (reference sequence). This CDR3 is 17 amino acids long.

This chain uses TRBV30 with TRBJ2-7, with TRBD2 identical over 7 bases. The germline V gene has CDR1 GTSNPN and CDR2 SVGIG (reference sequence). The CDR3 loop spans 14 amino acids. J lost 3 bases, V lost 3 bases, and 8 bases had no gene match. The CDR3 coding sequence is TGTGCCTGGAGCTACGGGACGGGGGGCTACGAGCAGTACTTC. It encodes CAWSYGTGGYEQYF.

The chain employs TRBV9 and TRBJ2-5; TRBD2 aligns across 13 bases. V was clipped by 3 bases and J by 1 base; unmatched bases: 12. The CDR3 runs to 19 residues. CDR1 is SGDLS and CDR2 is YYNGEE in the germline V gene. The CDR3 here is CASSAEGSGLAGVQETQYF. CDR3 nucleotide sequence: TGTGCCAGCAGCGCCGAGGGTAGTGGACTAGCGGGAGTCCAAGAGACCCAGTACTTC.

The chain links TRBV12-5 to TRBJ2-1; TRBD2 agrees at 7 bases. The CDR3 totals 14 residues. From germline, CDR1 is LGHNT and CDR2 FRNRAP. After removal of 6 bases from V and 6 bases from J, the junction contained 8 bases not matched to a gene. Written as DNA, the CDR3 is TGTGCTAGTGGACAAGCGGGGCCGTTCAATGAGCAGTTCTTC. This codes for CASGQAGPFNEQFF.